One sample yielded the 21 T cell receptor beta chains listed below, sequenced in a study of technical replicates of blood from a few donors. The assay was immunoSEQ multiplex PCR, and TCRdb's table has in-frame clones only and misses some. This table holds around 67,000 clones, about 90% found once. Input material: PBMCs. All receptors come from a human donor in good health. Some clones in this sample may be carry-over from other donors' samples.

The chain combines TRBV25-1 with TRBJ1-6, with D maybe TRBD1 (5 bases). CDR3 size: 14 residues. Looked up from germline, CDR1 is MGHDK and CDR2 is SYGVNS. V was cut by 2 bases and J by 7 bases, with 9 bases left in between. CDR3 amino acids: CASSEGQGNSPLHF. CDR3 nucleotides: TGTGCCAGCAGTGAAGGCCAGGGAAATTCACCCCTCCACTTT.

The chain joins TRBV21-1 to TRBJ2-2; whether TRBD1, the table's D call, matches the DNA was not checked. TRBV21-1 is marked as a pseudogene. The CDR3 covers 15 residues. CDR3 sequence (DNA): TGTGCCAGCAGCGGGGGACAGGGAGATACCGGGGAGCTGTTTTTT. Protein: CASSGGQGDTGELFF.

The chain employs TRBV2 and TRBJ1-6; 9 bases align to TRBD1. Trimming at V came to 5 bases and at J to 12 bases, leaving 8 bases not matched to a gene. Germline CDR1 and CDR2: SNHLY and FYNNEI. This CDR3 has 14 amino acids. CDR3: CASSRSRDREPLHF. CDR3 in DNA: TGTGCCAGCAGTAGGTCCCGGGACAGGGAACCCCTCCACTTT.

The chain employs TRBV7-9 and TRBJ1-1; D may be TRBD1 (5 bases). Between the trimmed V and J ends, which lost 0 bases and 7 bases, there was a span of 9 bases. CDR1 is SEHNR, CDR2 FQNEAQ, per germline (reference sequence). This CDR3 has 13 residues. As DNA, the CDR3 is TGTGCCAGCAGCTTAGCGGGGAGGGGTGAAGCTTTCTTT. Translated, it gives CASSLAGRGEAFF. The full variable domain, with the rest looked up from reference TRBV7-9 and TRBJ1-1, is DTGVSQNPRHKITKRGQNVTFRCDPISEHNRLYWYRQTLGQGPEFLTYFQNEAQLEKSRLLSDRFSAERPKGSFSTLEIQRTEQGDSAMYLCASSLAGRGEAFFGQGTRLTVV.

This clone was observed once. The V call is TRBV4-3, the J call TRBJ2-1; 9 bases map to TRBD2. The V segment lost 1 base and the J segment 10 bases; nucleotides outside the gene matches: 8. The CDR3 sequence is 15 residues long. Germline V gene sequence: CDR1 LGHNA, CDR2 YSLEER. The CDR3 sequence: CASSQVAGDRGEQFF. The CDR3 nucleotides are TGCGCCAGCAGCCAAGTAGCGGGAGATAGGGGGGAGCAGTTCTTC.

This sequence joins TRBV27 and TRBJ2-7; the match to TRBD1 covers 10 bases. V lost 6 bases to trimming and J lost 2 bases; unmatched junction nucleotides: 7. The CDR3 length is 15 residues. Germline V lookup: CDR1 MNHEY, CDR2 SMNVEV (reference sequence). The CDR3 nucleotides read TGTGCCAGCAGACCCTCCGGGACAGGGGCCTACGAGCAGTACTTC. Translating it yields CASRPSGTGAYEQYF.

CDR3 protein: CASSPTPQGRRMGEQYF. The CDR3 region has the DNA TGCGCCAGCAGTCCCACCCCACAGGGAAGACGCATGGGCGAGCAGTACTTC. The chain recombines TRBV5-1 with TRBJ2-7; D may be TRBD1 (6 bases). The CDR3 totals 17 residues. Trimming removed 5 bases at V and 6 bases at J, with 27 bases between. Germline V gives CDR1 SGHRS, CDR2 YFSETQ.

The V and J genes are TRBV9 and TRBJ2-3; 10 nucleotides line up with TRBD2. The CDR3 consists of 16 residues. The germline CDR1 and CDR2 sequences are SGDLS and YYNGEE. V lost 4 bases, J lost 0 bases, and 5 bases stayed unmatched. CDR3 amino acids: CASSQGTSESTDTQYF. The CDR3 coding sequence is TGTGCCAGCAGCCAAGGGACTAGCGAGAGCACAGATACGCAGTATTTT.

This chain joins TRBV6-6 and TRBJ2-7, with 9 bases aligning to TRBD1. The germline V gene encodes CDR1 MNHNY and CDR2 SVGAGI (reference sequence). CDR3 size: 14 residues. V shed 6 bases, J shed 6 bases, and the junction held 9 bases outside the gene matches. The CDR3, as DNA: TGTGCCAGCAGATTGGGACAGGGTTTTGGCGAGCAGTACTTC. As protein: CASRLGQGFGEQYF.

This clone was detected only a few times. V is TRBV7-2 and J is TRBJ2-7; D is perhaps TRBD2 (6 bases). Trimming took off 9 bases at V and 2 bases at J, with 11 bases between the two ends. Looked up from germline, CDR1 is SGHTA and CDR2 is FQGNSA. The CDR3 has 12 amino acids. The CDR3 region has the DNA TGTGCCAGTGCGCGGGATCCCTACGAGCAGTACTTC. Its protein product is CASARDPYEQYF.

V and J are TRBV4-3 and TRBJ2-1, with 9 bases fitting TRBD2. Trimming took 5 bases from V and 8 from J; bases not matched to a gene: 10. This CDR3 has 15 residues. Germline V gene data show CDR1 as LGHNA and CDR2 as YSLEER. CDR3: CASSSGIAGVYEQFF. DNA of the CDR3: TGCGCCAGCAGCTCAGGGATAGCGGGAGTGTATGAGCAGTTCTTC.

This rearrangement joins TRBV2 to TRBJ1-3; TRBD1 might be the D (6 bases). Germline V gene lookup returns CDR1 SNHLY and CDR2 FYNNEI. V lost 3 bases to trimming and J lost 5 bases, with 17 bases between them. CDR3 length: 16 amino acids. DNA for the CDR3: TGTGCCAGCAGTGACACGGGCAGGGGCGTTCGAAACACCATATATTTT. Translating it yields CASSDTGRGVRNTIYF.

In this sample, this clone turned up once. The J gene is TRBJ2-5, the V gene TRBV7-8; TRBD1 matches 8 bases. V lost 4 bases, J lost 5 bases, and 6 bases stayed unmatched. The CDR3 is made up of 14 amino acids. Germline CDR1 SGHVS, CDR2 FQNEAQ. In DNA form, the CDR3 reads TGTGCCAGCAGCTACGGACAGGGTCTCGAGACCCAGTACTTC. Its protein product is CASSYGQGLETQYF.

The chain joins TRBV2 to TRBJ1-3; tentatively, D is TRBD1 (6 bases). This CDR3 is 14 amino acids long. V lost 6 bases, J lost 2 bases, and 11 bases lay in between. Germline V gene sequence: CDR1 SNHLY, CDR2 FYNNEI. DNA for the CDR3: TGTGCCAGCAGAACAGGGACGGCTGGAAACACCATATATTTT. This translates into CASRTGTAGNTIYF.

This chain uses TRBV6-1 with TRBJ2-2, with D unclear. V lost 5 bases to trimming and J lost 6 bases, with 7 bases between them. Germline CDR1 is MNHNS and CDR2 is SASEGT. The CDR3 is 12 amino acids. The CDR3 here is CASSPLAGELFF. The DNA of the CDR3 is TGTGCCAGCAGTCCCCTTGCCGGGGAGCTGTTTTTT.

The V and J genes are TRBV4-1 and TRBJ2-3; 7 bases map to TRBD1. V shed 4 bases and J 1 base; nucleotides not matched to a gene: 8. Germline values: CDR1 MGHRA, CDR2 YSYEKL. The CDR3 extends over 16 amino acids. The CDR3 nucleotides read TGCGCCAGCAGCCTGAAAAGACAGGGAGGCACAGATACGCAGTATTTT. Protein sequence: CASSLKRQGGTDTQYF.

The chain employs TRBV13 and TRBJ2-7; 7 bases match TRBD2. CDR1 PRHDT and CDR2 FYEKMQ come from the germline V gene (reference sequence). With 5 bases clipped from V and 5 bases from J, the junction kept 12 bases outside the gene matches. This CDR3 contains 15 residues. CDR3 in amino acids: CASSPRRGISHEQYF. The CDR3 coding sequence is TGTGCCAGCAGCCCCCGGCGGGGGATTTCCCACGAGCAGTACTTC. Full variable domain (remainder filled in from reference TRBV13 and TRBJ2-7): AAGVIQSPRHLIKEKRETATLKCYPIPRHDTVYWYQQGPGQDPQFLISFYEKMQSDKGSIPDRFSAQQFSDYHSELNMSSLELGDSALYFCASSPRRGISHEQYFGPGTRLTVT.

The chain combines TRBV2 with TRBJ1-5; 10 bases are shared with TRBD1. CDR3 length: 14 residues. J was trimmed by 7 bases and V by 5 bases; bases with no gene match: 5. Per germline, CDR1 SNHLY and CDR2 FYNNEI. Here the CDR3 DNA reads TGTGCCAGCAGTTTGGGACAGGGGATCCAGCCCCAGCATTTT. Translating it yields CASSLGQGIQPQHF.

The chain links TRBV7-9 to TRBJ2-1; a possible D gene is TRBD2 (6 bases). The CDR3 runs to 16 residues. Trimming removed 3 bases at V and 7 bases at J, with 19 bases between. Looked up from germline, CDR1 is SEHNR and CDR2 is FQNEAQ (reference sequence). This CDR3 is CASSFLSGRAWNEQFF. CDR3 coding DNA: TGTGCCAGCAGCTTCCTTAGCGGCAGGGCGTGGAATGAGCAGTTCTTC.

The J gene is TRBJ2-2, the V gene TRBV7-6, with 7 positions matching TRBD2. The trim removed 4 bases at V and 3 bases at J, leaving 2 bases unmatched. The CDR3 consists of 14 residues. Per germline, CDR1 SGHVS and CDR2 FNYEAQ. This chain's CDR3 is CASSWGGDTGELFF. In DNA form, the CDR3 reads TGTGCCAGCAGCTGGGGGGGGGACACCGGGGAGCTGTTTTTT.

The chain has TRBV6-5 and TRBJ2-7; 11 nucleotides agree with TRBD2. CDR1 is MNHEY and CDR2 is SVGAGI in the germline V gene. CDR3 length: 14 residues. Trimming at V came to 7 bases and at J to 4 bases, leaving 6 bases not matched to a gene. The CDR3 loop is CASTSSGGAYEQYF. The CDR3 DNA follows: TGTGCCAGCACCAGTAGCGGGGGGGCGTACGAGCAGTACTTC.